Listed below are T cell receptor beta chains from one sample, sequenced in a study of identical twins. TCRdb passed the 5' RACE reads through MiXCR, listing each CDR3 protein once. The data show around 500,000 distinct CDR3 sequences, 13% to 15% seen once. This sample was shared with a second study, whose subject was yellow fever vaccine responses in identical twins.

Sequencing input: CD4+ T cells sorted from blood. These TCRs come from a young woman in good health. CDR3s include the opening cysteine and the closing phenylalanine or tryptophan. The D gene is left open where the match is weak. Clone sizes are given selectively: once, few, many, or a class where the clone is expanded.

J gene | D gene | clone size | V gene | CDR3 DNA | CDR3 protein
TRBJ2-1 | . | . | TRBV5-6 | TGTGCCAGCAGCGAATGGACACTTTACAATGAGCAGTTCTTC | CASSEWTLYNEQFF
TRBJ2-3 | TRBD1 | . | TRBV12-3/TRBV12-4 | TGTGCCAGCAGCAAGCTGACAGGGGTTGAAGATACGCAGTATTTT | CASSKLTGVEDTQYF
TRBJ2-2 | TRBD2 | few | TRBV10-1 | TGCGCCAGCAGACGGGGGGTGGACACCGGGGAGCTGTTTTTT | CASRRGVDTGELFF
TRBJ2-1 | TRBD2 | . | TRBV11-3 | TGTGCCAGCAGCTTAGATTGGGGGACTAACAATGAGCAGTTCTTC | CASSLDWGTNNEQFF
TRBJ2-2 | . | . | TRBV29-1 | TGCAGCGTTGATCCAGGGAAGGTTTCCGGGGAGCTGTTTTTT | CSVDPGKVSGELFF
TRBJ2-5 | TRBD2 | many | TRBV4-1 | TGCGCCAGCAGCCTCCGACTAGCGGGAGAGGCGGAGACCCAGTACTTC | CASSLRLAGEAETQYF
TRBJ1-5 | . | . | TRBV28 | TGTGCCAGCAGTTTCTTATATAGCAATCAGCCCCAGCATTTT | CASSFLYSNQPQHF
TRBJ2-5 | . | many | TRBV29-1 | TGCAGCGTTCTTGGCCGGGGGCGCGGGACCCAAGAGACCCAGTACTTC | CSVLGRGRGTQETQYF
TRBJ2-1 | . | . | TRBV10-1 | TGCGCCAGCAGACCCGATCCGGACAGTGACAATGAGCAGTTCTTC | CASRPDPDSDNEQFF
TRBJ1-4 | TRBD1 | . | TRBV12-3/TRBV12-4 | TGTGCCAGCAGTTTGGGACAGGGTAGAGAAAAACTGTTTTTT | CASSLGQGREKLFF